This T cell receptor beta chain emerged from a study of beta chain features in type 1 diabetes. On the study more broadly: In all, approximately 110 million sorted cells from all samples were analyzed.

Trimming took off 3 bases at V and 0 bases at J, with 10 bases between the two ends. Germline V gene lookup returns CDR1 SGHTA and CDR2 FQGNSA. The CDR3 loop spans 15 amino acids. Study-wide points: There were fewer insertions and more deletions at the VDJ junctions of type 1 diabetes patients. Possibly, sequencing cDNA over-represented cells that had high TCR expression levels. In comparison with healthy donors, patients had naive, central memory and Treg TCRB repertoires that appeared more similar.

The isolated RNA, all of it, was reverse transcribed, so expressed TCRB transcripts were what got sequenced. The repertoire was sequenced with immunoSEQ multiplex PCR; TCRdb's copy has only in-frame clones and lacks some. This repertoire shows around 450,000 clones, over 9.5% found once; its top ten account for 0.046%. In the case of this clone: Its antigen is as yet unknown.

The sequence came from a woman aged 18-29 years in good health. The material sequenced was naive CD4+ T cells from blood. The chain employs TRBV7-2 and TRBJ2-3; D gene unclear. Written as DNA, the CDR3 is TGTGCCAGCAGCTTCCAGAGCTCTAGCACAGATACGCAGTATTTT. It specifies CASSFQSSSTDTQYF.